This TCR beta chain was sequenced in a study of CD8 T cells in Susac syndrome. Blood CD8+ and CD4+ T cells underwent high-throughput TCR beta sequencing. The TEMRA cells underwent FACS enrichment, while the CD8+ and CD4+ T cells underwent negative isolation. An amount of RNA that ranged from roughly 0.45 to 1 ug was reverse transcribed with random hexamers. A multiplex approach, immunoSEQ multiplex PCR, amplified TCR beta CDR3 across 54 Vbeta and 13 Jbeta. Via MiXCR, TCRdb re-called the immunoSEQ multiplex PCR reads, giving one row per CDR3 protein. Of some 140,000 distinct CDR3 sequences in the sample, approximately 79% are singletons; the top ten hold around 0.51%. V shed 2 bases and J shed 1 base, with 14 bases lying between them. The CDR3 extends over 16 amino acids. Looked up from germline, CDR1 is MNHNY and CDR2 is SVGAGI (reference sequence).

This TCR derives from a human donor with multiple sclerosis. The sequenced sample was CD8+ T cells from PBMCs. This rearrangement joins TRBV6-6 to TRBJ1-1, with D possibly matching TRBD1 (5 bases). The CDR3 is CASSYEAQGRNTEAFF. CDR3 DNA: TGTGCCAGCAGTTACGAGGCGCAGGGTAGGAACACTGAAGCTTTCTTT.